These 5 T cell receptor beta chains originate from one sample sequenced in a study of shared clonotypes between healthy human individuals (dated by TCRdb to the early 2020s). Libraries were prepared through the immunoSEQ multiplex PCR assay. The clones in this table, taken by TCRdb from immuneACCESS, are in-frame only. Not every clone is retained; where verified, under half of the shortfall comes from an unresolved V gene, and the cause of the rest is unknown. For this sample the table gives about 1 million clones, of which about 75% were detected only once. The top ten clonotypes cover around 1.5% of the sample. Sequencing was done on a sample of memory CD4+ T cells sorted from blood. Explained via the paper, the cell subset or site label denotes: CD45RA-negative fraction. The origin of the receptors is a man younger than 35 in good health.

This clone appeared a few times. V is TRBV19 and J is TRBJ1-1, with 8 bases matching TRBD1. The CDR3 has 15 amino acids. CDR1 LNHDA and CDR2 SQIVND come from the germline V gene (reference sequence). Trimming cost V 6 bases and J 1 base; bases outside gene matches: 7. CDR3 DNA sequence: TGTGCCAGTAGGAACCCCGGGACAGGGAACACTGAAGCTTTCTTT. Translated: CASRNPGTGNTEAFF.

V is TRBV27 and J is TRBJ2-5, with a weak D call TRBD1 (5 bases). Deletions cut 6 bases from V and 0 bases from J, with 8 bases between. The CDR3 extends over 13 amino acids. Looked up from germline, CDR1 is MNHEY and CDR2 is SMNVEV (reference sequence). CDR3 protein: CASRKTDQETQYF. CDR3 sequence (DNA): TGTGCCAGCAGAAAGACAGACCAAGAGACCCAGTACTTC.

The J gene is TRBJ1-1, the V gene TRBV28; 7 bases are a match to TRBD1. The CDR3 extends over 15 amino acids. The V gene end was trimmed by 5 bases and the J gene end by 6 bases; junction bases not matched to a gene: 12. Germline CDR1 MDHEN, CDR2 SYDVKM. The CDR3 DNA reads TGTGCCAGCAGTCAGGTCCAGGGGGGTTGGGCTGAAGCTTTCTTT. Amino acid sequence: CASSQVQGGWAEAFF. Looking up the rest from reference TRBV28 and TRBJ1-1 gives the full variable domain: DVKVTQSSRYLVKRTGEKVFLECVQDMDHENMFWYRQDPGLGLRLIYFSYDVKMKEKGDIPEGYSVSREKKERFSLILESASTNQTSMYLCASSQVQGGWAEAFFGQGTRLTVV.

J is TRBJ1-5 and V is TRBV19; D is possibly TRBD1 (5 bases). Trimming left V 6 bases short and J 4 bases short, with 19 bases between. The germline V gene has CDR1 LNHDA and CDR2 SQIVND (reference sequence). The CDR3 has 16 amino acids. DNA for the CDR3: TGTGCCAGTAGGCATACGCCAGAGGGGACGAATCAGCCCCAGCATTTT. It specifies CASRHTPEGTNQPQHF.

The V and J genes are TRBV10-3 and TRBJ2-2; 11 bases map to TRBD2. Germline values: CDR1 ENHRY, CDR2 SYGVKD. This CDR3 is built from 15 residues. J gave up 6 bases and V 5 bases, and 5 bases lay outside the gene matches. This chain's CDR3 is CAISPGLAVAGELFF. The CDR3 region has the DNA TGTGCCATCAGTCCGGGACTAGCGGTAGCCGGGGAGCTGTTTTTT.